This T cell receptor beta chain is from a study of T-cell memory formation after mild COVID-19 (dated by TCRdb to 2020 to 2023). Study-level background: Most TCR sequence clusters were specific to one of the two donors. T-cell clones expanding and contracting after mild COVID-19 in a couple of donors were tracked by longitudinal TCRalpha and TCRbeta repertoire sequencing. Two young, previously healthy adult volunteers made up the cohort, one male and one female. Summary of the overall study and its limitations: Some responding clones were found in pre-infection memory, which suggests that pre-existing cross-reactive memory T cells took part in the SARS-CoV-2 response. Whether the second-wave clones peaking on day 37 were SARS-CoV-2 specific was not confirmed. Clones that contracted from day 15 to 85 showed balanced CD4/CD8 phenotypes, whereas a second wave of clones that expanded from day 15 to 37 leaned towards CD4+. Only a couple of mild cases were covered by the study, and larger cohorts that include severe cases with pre-infection samples were considered necessary. Contracting CD4+ clones were found mainly in CM and EM memory subsets, while CD8+ clones were enriched in EMRA.

The sequencing machine was an Illumina NovaSeq 6000. TCRalpha and TCRbeta cDNA libraries were constructed by 5'RACE with constant-segment primers, with sample barcodes and unique molecular identifiers being introduced. Trizol reagent was used to extract RNA from every sample. Libraries were amplified in two PCR steps, with a second sample barcode and Illumina TruSeq adapters added in the second step. Sequencing of libraries was performed on an Illumina NovaSeq with 2 x 150 bp paired-end reads. The source study handled its data this way. Reads were demultiplexed and collapsed into UMI-guided consensus sequences with migec v1.2.7. Using mixcr v2.1.11, UMI consensuses were aligned to TRA and TRB V and J templates and then assembled into clonotypes. Expanded or contracted clonotypes were those called significant by both edgeR and NoisET, with noise models trained on biological replicates. For edgeR calls, the cutoffs were a false discovery rate-adjusted p below 0.01 and a log2 fold-change threshold of 1. As an exploratory analysis of dynamics, PCA with hierarchical clustering was applied to max-normalized trajectories of the 1000 most abundant clonotypes. Each responding clone was given a CD4 or CD8 phenotype based on the CD4+ and CD8+ repertoires, which had been sequenced separately. Through fastp at Q25 and MiXCR, TCRdb rebuilt clones from the public reads, retaining in-frame beta chains. A single entry per CDR3 protein holds the most common genes and DNA from its merged rows. TCRdb assigned the V and J calls; the authors' analysis was not used. The sample table holds roughly 560,000 distinct CDR3 sequences, of which approximately 20% were seen once. 12% of the sample comes from the top ten.

As for this clonotype: Its cognate antigen has yet to be identified. Within one base of it there is no much larger clone, and no base qualities were kept.

PBMCs were isolated by Ficoll-Paque density gradient centrifugation. The junction shows trimming of 3 bases on V and 7 bases on J, plus 6 bases between the germline ends. Taken from cysteine to phenylalanine, the CDR3 has 12 residues. The sequence is cut down to CDR3 DNA, 36 bases in frame from base 1. CDR1 and CDR2, looked up from the germline V gene (reference sequence), are LGHDT and YNNKEL. The origin of this receptor is an adult woman who had mild COVID-19 (a few samples of this study predate the infection). The sample titles of this study are shuffled in the database, so cell type and time point are left out; the donor was told from shared clones. The V and J genes are TRBV3-1 and TRBJ2-2, with the D gene call left open. Input material: PBMCs or a T cell subset sorted from them (not recorded which). CDR3 loop: CASSQPGGELFF. The DNA sequence is given as TGTGCCAGCAGCCAGCCCGGCGGGGAGCTGTTTTTT. The full variable domain, with segments outside the CDR3 supplied by the reference TRBV3-1 and TRBJ2-2 proteins, appears as DTAVSQTPKYLVTQMGNDKSIKCEQNLGHDTMYWYKQDSKKFLKIMFSYNNKELIINETVPNRFSPKSPDKAHLNLHINSLELGDSAVYFCASSQPGGELFFGEGSRLTVL.